The clone carrying this T cell receptor beta chain was picked up a small number of times. Its antigen is undetermined. The authors ran a second PCR of roughly 6 to 12 cycles using a sample-barcoded 5' primer and a J-beta primer mix. Template switching added a 12-random-nucleotide identifier to every cDNA molecule. MiXCR, applied by TCRdb to the 5' RACE reads, yields one record per CDR3 protein. The repertoire consists of 2 million or so distinct CDR3 sequences, with roughly 52% occurring once and the leading ten covering less than 2.5%. This entry belongs to a study of blood T cells in healthy people across ages. The germline gives CDR1 LGHDT, CDR2 YNNKEL (reference sequence). The CDR3 sequence is 17 residues long. V lost 2 bases to trimming and J lost 9 bases; unmatched junction nucleotides: 10. Study-wide results and caveats: Strong correlation was found linking TCR beta diversity to naive T cell percentage.

Input material: blood. The origin of this receptor is a woman in her thirties or forties in good health. The V and J genes are TRBV3-1 and TRBJ2-1; 13 nucleotides align to TRBD2. DNA for the CDR3: TGTGCCAGCAGCCAAAACTTAGGACTAGCGGGGGTGGGTGAGCAGTTCTTC. It encodes CASSQNLGLAGVGEQFF.